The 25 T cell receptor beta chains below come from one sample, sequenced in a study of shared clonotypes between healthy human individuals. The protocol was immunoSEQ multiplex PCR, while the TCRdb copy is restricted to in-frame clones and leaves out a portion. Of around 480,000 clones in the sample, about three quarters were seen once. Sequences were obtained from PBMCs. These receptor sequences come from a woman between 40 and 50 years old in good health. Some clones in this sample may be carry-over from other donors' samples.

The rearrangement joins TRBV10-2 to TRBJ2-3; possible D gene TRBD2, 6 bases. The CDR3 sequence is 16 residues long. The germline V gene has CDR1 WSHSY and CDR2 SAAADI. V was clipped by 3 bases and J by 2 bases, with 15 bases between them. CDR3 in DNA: TGCGCCAGCAGTGATCCTCATAGCGGTGCCACAGATACGCAGTATTTT. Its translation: CASSDPHSGATDTQYF.

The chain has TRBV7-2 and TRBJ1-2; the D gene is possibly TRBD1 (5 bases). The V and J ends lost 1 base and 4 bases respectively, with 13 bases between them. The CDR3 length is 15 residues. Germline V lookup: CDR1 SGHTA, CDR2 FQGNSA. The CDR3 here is CASSLGGASVYGYTF. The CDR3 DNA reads TGTGCCAGCAGCTTAGGTGGGGCGAGTGTCTATGGCTACACCTTC. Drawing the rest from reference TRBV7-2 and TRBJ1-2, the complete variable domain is GAGVSQSPSNKVTEKGKDVELRCDPISGHTALYWYRQSLGQGLEFLIYFQGNSAPDKSGLPSDRFSAERTGGSVSTLTIQRTQQEDSAVYLCASSLGGASVYGYTFGSGTRLTVV.

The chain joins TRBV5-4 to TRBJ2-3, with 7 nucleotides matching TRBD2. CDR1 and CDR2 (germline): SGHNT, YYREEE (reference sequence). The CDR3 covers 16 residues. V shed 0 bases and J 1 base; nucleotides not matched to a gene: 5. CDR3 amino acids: CASSLDTSARTDTQYF. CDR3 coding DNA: TGTGCCAGCAGCTTGGACACTAGCGCCCGCACAGATACGCAGTATTTT.

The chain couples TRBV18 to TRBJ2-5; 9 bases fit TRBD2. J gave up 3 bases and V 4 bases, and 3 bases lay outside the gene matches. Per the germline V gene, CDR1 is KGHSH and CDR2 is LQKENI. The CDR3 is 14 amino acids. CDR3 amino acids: CASSLPSGKETQYF. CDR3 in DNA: TGTGCCAGCTCACTGCCTAGCGGGAAAGAGACCCAGTACTTC.

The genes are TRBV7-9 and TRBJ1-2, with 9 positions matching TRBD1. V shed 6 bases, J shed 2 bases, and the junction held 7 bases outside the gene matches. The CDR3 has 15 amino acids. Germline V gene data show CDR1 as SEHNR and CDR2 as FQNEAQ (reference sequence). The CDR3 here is CASRIGQGKNYGYTF. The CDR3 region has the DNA TGTGCCAGCAGAATCGGACAGGGGAAAAACTATGGCTACACCTTC. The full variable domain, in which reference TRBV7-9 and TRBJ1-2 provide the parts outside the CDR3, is DTGVSQNPRHKITKRGQNVTFRCDPISEHNRLYWYRQTLGQGPEFLTYFQNEAQLEKSRLLSDRFSAERPKGSFSTLEIQRTEQGDSAMYLCASRIGQGKNYGYTFGSGTRLTVV.

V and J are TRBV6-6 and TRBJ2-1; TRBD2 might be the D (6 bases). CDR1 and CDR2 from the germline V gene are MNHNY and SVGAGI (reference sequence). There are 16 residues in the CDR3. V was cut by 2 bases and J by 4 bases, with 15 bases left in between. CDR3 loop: CASSYNRDSKYNEQFF. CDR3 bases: TGTGCCAGCAGTTACAACCGGGACTCTAAATACAATGAGCAGTTCTTC.

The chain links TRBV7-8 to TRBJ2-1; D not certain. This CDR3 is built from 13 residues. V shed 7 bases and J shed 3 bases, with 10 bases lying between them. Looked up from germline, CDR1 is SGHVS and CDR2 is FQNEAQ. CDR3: CASNKKGYNEQFF. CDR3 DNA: TGTGCCAGCAACAAAAAGGGCTACAATGAGCAGTTCTTC.

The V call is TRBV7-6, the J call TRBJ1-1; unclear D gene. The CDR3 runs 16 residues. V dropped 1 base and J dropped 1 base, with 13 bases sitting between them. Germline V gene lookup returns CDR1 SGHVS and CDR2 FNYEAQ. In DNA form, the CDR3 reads TGTGCCAGCAGCTTAGGGGCAAAGGCAAAGAACACTGAAGCTTTCTTT. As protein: CASSLGAKAKNTEAFF.

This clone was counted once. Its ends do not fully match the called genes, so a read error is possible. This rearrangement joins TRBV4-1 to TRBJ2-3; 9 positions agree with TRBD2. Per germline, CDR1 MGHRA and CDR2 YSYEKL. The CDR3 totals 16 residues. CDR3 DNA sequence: TGCGCCAGCAGCAAAGACCTGCGGGGGGGGGCTGATACGCAGTATTTT. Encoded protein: CASSKDLRGGADTQYF.

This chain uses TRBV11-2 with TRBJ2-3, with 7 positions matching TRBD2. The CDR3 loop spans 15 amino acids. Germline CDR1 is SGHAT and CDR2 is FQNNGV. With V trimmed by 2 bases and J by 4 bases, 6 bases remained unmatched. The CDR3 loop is CASSLSAGEADTQYF. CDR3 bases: TGTGCCAGCAGCTTATCCGCGGGAGAGGCAGATACGCAGTATTTT.

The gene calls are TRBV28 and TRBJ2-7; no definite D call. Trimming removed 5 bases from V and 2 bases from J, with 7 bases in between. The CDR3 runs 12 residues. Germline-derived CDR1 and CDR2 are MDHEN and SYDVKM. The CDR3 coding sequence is TGTGCCAGCAGTGTTACTGCCTACGAGCAGTACTTC. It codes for CASSVTAYEQYF.

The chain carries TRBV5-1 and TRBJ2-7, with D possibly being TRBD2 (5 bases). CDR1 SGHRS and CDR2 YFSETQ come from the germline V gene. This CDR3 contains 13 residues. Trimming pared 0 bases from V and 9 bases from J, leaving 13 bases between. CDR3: CASSLDTSSGQYF. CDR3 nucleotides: TGCGCCAGCAGCTTGGATACTAGTTCGGGGCAGTACTTC. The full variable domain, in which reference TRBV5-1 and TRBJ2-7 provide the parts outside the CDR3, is KAGVTQTPRYLIKTRGQQVTLSCSPISGHRSVSWYQQTPGQGLQFLFEYFSETQRNKGNFPGRFSGRQFSNSRSEMNVSTLELGDSALYLCASSLDTSSGQYFGPGTRLTVT.

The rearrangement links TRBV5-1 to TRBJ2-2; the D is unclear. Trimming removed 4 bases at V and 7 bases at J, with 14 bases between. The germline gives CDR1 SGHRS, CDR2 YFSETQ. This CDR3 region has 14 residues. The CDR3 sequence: CASSIQGLDGELFF. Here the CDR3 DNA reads TGCGCCAGCAGCATTCAAGGGTTAGACGGGGAGCTGTTTTTT.

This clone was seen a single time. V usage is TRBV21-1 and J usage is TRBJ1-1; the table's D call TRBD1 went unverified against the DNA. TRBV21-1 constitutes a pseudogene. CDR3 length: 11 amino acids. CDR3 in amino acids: CASSTGTGTRF. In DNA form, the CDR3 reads TGTGCCAGCAGCACCGGGACAGGGACCCGCTTT.

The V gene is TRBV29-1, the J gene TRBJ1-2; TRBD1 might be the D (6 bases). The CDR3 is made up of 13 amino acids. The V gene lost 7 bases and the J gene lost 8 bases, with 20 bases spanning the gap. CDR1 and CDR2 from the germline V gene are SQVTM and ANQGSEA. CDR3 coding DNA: TGCAGCGCCGGCCGAGGGGGGGCGGAGGGCTACACCTTC. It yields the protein CSAGRGGAEGYTF.

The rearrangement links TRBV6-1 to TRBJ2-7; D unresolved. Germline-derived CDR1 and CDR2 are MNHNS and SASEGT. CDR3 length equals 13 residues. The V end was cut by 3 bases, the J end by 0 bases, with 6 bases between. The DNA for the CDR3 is TGTGCCAGCAGTGAGCGATTCTCCTACGAGCAGTACTTC. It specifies CASSERFSYEQYF.

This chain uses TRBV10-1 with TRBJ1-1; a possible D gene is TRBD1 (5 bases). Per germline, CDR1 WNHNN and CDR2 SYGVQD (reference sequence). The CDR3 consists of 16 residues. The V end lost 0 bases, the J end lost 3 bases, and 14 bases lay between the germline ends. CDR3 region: CASSESNAGRDTEAFF. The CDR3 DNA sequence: TGCGCCAGCAGTGAGTCGAACGCAGGGCGGGACACTGAAGCTTTCTTT.

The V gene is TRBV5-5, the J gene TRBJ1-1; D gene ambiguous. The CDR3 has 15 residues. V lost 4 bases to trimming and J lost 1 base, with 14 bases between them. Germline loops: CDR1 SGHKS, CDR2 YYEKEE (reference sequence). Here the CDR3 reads CASSQIATTNTEAFF. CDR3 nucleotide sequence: TGTGCCAGCAGCCAGATAGCGACAACGAACACTGAAGCTTTCTTT.

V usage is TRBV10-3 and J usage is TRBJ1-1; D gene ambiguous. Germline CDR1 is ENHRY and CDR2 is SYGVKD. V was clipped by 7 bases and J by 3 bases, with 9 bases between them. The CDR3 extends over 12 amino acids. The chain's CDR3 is CAITGLDTEAFF. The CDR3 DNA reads TGTGCCATCACAGGTTTAGACACTGAAGCTTTCTTT.

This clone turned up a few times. The CDR3 DNA reads TGTGCCAGCACCTCAAGGGTGGGGGTGGGCACTGAAGCTTTCTTT. Translating gives CASTSRVGVGTEAFF. This chain uses TRBV28 with TRBJ1-1; D may be TRBD1 (5 bases). The V gene's germline CDR1 is MDHEN and CDR2 SYDVKM. V was shortened by 7 bases and J by 4 bases, with 19 bases between the two germline ends. The CDR3 contains 15 residues.

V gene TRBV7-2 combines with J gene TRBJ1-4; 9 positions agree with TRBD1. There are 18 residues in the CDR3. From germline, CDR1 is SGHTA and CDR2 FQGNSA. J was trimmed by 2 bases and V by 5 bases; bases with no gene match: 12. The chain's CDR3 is CASSPKTGGIGTNEKLFF. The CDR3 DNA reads TGTGCCAGCAGCCCGAAGACAGGGGGTATTGGGACTAATGAAAAACTGTTTTTT.

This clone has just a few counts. CDR3 DNA: TGTGCCAGCAGCCAAGATTCGTCTAGCGGGAGTCAAGATGAGCAGTTCTTC. It codes for CASSQDSSSGSQDEQFF. The chain uses TRBV4-2 and TRBJ2-1; 10 bases are shared with TRBD2. Germline lookup yields CDR1 LGHNA and CDR2 YNFKEQ. CDR3 length equals 17 residues. V was pared by 0 bases and J by 8 bases, with 10 bases of the junction left unmatched.

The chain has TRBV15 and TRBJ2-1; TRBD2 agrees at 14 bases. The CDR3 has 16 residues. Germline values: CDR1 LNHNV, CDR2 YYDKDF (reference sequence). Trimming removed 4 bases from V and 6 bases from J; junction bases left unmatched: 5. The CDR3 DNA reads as TGTGCCACCAGCACGGGACTAGCGGGAGCGGGCAATGAGCAGTTCTTC. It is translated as CATSTGLAGAGNEQFF.

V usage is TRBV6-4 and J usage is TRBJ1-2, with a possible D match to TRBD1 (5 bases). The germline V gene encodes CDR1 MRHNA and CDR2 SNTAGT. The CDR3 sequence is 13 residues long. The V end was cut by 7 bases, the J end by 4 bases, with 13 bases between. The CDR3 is CASMRQLGYGYTF. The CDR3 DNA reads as TGTGCCAGCATGAGACAGCTTGGCTATGGCTACACCTTC.

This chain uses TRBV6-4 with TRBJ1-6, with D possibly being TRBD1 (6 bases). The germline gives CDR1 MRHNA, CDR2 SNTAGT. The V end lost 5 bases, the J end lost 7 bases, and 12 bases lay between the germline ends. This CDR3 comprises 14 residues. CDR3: CASSQGSRNSPLHF. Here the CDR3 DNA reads TGTGCCAGCAGTCAGGGGAGTCGCAATTCACCCCTCCACTTT.